This TCR beta chain was identified in a study of T cell repertoires in cytomegalovirus infection. Across the study: Public TCR beta signatures marked donors with CMV infection and the matching HLA. Study findings and constraints: It was HLA-C-restricted CMV-specific TCR beta clonotypes that dominated the response ex vivo. Cumulated frequencies of public TCR beta families served to identify carriers of CMV plus the relevant HLA.

A single record per CDR3 protein comes from TCRdb applying MiXCR to the reads. The table shows around 740,000 distinct CDR3 sequences, with 35% to 45% occurring only once. CDR1 is SGHRS and CDR2 is YFSETQ in the germline V gene. Trimming took 4 bases from V and 8 from J; bases not matched to a gene: 22. The length of the CDR3 is 18 residues. This clonotype was picked up a small number of times. Its antigen is as yet unknown. Sequenced sample: PBMCs. This TCR was recovered from a human donor in good health (CMV status not recorded). Some clones in this sample may be carry-over from other donors' samples. The J gene is TRBJ1-2, the V gene TRBV5-1, with 8 bases fitting TRBD1. DNA of the CDR3: TGCGCCAGCAGCCGCCGTCCCGGGTCGAGACAGGGGTCCGCGGGCTACACCTTC. Translating it yields CASSRRPGSRQGSAGYTF. The full variable domain, in which reference TRBV5-1 and TRBJ1-2 provide the parts outside the CDR3, is KAGVTQTPRYLIKTRGQQVTLSCSPISGHRSVSWYQQTPGQGLQFLFEYFSETQRNKGNFPGRFSGRQFSNSRSEMNVSTLELGDSALYLCASSRRPGSRQGSAGYTFGSGTRLTVV.